This T cell receptor (beta chain) appears in the sequencing data of a study of blood T cell repertoires in COVID-19. Study information: Spain, Italy and the United States supplied samples that represented acute and convalescent COVID-19. T cells, B-cell-depleted T cells, or PBMCs supplied cDNA or gDNA.

This clone has more than one count but fewer than ten. This CDR3 has 18 amino acids. V lost 4 bases and J 0 bases, leaving 19 bases between the germline ends. Germline CDR1 and CDR2: MNHEY and SMNVEV (reference sequence). Original data processing: Estimated nucleated cell counts came from reference gene primer amplification. Some clones are missing from TCRdb's copy, which holds only in-frame ones; the method was immunoSEQ multiplex PCR. V and J calls and clone size are given by that table; D and trimming were obtained from the DNA. The sample records around 68,000 clones, around 80% being singletons.

Specimen: peripheral blood. This TCR derives from a human donor in a cohort sampled during active COVID-19. This rearrangement joins TRBV27 to TRBJ1-3; D possibly corresponds to TRBD1 (5 bases). CDR3 in DNA: TGTGCCAGCAGTTCCCTCTCCAGGGATATGAGCTCTGGAAACACCATATATTTT. Encoded protein: CASSSLSRDMSSGNTIYF.